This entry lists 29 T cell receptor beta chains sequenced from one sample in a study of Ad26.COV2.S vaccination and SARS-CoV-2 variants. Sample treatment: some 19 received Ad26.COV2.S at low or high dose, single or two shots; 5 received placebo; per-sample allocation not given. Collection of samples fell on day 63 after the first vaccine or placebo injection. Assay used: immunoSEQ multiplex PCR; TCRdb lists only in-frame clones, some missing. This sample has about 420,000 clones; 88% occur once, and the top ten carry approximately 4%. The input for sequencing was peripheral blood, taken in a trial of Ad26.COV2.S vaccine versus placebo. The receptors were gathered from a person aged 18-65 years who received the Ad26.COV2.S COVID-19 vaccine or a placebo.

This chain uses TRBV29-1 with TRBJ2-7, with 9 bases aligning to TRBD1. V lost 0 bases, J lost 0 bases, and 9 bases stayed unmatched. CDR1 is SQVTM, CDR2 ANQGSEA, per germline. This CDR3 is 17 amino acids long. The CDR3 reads CSVEDPGGTGSSYEQYF. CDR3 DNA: TGCAGCGTTGAAGATCCGGGTGGGACAGGGAGCTCCTACGAGCAGTACTTC.

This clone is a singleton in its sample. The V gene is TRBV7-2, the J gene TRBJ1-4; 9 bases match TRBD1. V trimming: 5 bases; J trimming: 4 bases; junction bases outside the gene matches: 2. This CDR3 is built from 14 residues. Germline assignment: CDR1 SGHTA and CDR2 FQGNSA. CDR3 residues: CASSPDRGNEKLFF. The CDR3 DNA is TGTGCCAGCAGCCCGGACAGGGGTAATGAAAAACTGTTTTTT.

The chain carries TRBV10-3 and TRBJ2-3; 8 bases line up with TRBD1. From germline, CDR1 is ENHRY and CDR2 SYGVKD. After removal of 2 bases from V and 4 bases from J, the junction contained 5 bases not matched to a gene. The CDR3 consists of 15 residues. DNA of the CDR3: TGTGCCATCAGTGAGACCCAGGGGGCCGCAGATACGCAGTATTTT. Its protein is CAISETQGAADTQYF.

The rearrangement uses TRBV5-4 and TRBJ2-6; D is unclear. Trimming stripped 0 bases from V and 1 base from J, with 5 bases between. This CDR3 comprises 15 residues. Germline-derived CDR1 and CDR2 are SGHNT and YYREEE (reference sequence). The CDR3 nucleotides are TGTGCCAGCAGCTTGGTTCGGTCTGGGGCCAACGTCCTGACTTTC. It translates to CASSLVRSGANVLTF.

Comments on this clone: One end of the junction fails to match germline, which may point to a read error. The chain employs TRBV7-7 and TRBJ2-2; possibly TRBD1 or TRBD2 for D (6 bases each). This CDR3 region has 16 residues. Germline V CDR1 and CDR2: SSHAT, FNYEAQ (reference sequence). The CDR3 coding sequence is TGTGCTAGCAGTCTCCTTGGGGGGCCCGACACCGGGGAGCTGTTTTTT. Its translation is CASSLLGGPDTGELFF.

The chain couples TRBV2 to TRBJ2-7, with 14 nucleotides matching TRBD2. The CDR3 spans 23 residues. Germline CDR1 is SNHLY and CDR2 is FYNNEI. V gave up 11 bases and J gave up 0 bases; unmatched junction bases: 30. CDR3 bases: TGTGCCCTCTCAGGGTTCCGGCGCCGGAACGGGACTAGCGGGGGTTTCAACTCCTACGAGCAGTACTTC. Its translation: CALSGFRRRNGTSGGFNSYEQYF.

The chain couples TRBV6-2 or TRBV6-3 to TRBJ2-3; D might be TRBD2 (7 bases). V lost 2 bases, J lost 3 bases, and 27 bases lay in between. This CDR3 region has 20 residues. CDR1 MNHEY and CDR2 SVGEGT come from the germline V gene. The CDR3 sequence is CASSYAAAPLTGGQTDTQYF. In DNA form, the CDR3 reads TGTGCCAGCAGTTACGCGGCGGCCCCCCTTACCGGGGGGCAAACAGATACGCAGTATTTT.

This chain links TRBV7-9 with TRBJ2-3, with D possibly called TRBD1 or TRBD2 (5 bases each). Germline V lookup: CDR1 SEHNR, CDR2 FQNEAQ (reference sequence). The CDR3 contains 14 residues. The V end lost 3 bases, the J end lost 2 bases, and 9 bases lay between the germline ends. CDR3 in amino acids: CASSFRGLTDTQYF. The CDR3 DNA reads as TGTGCCAGCAGCTTTCGGGGCCTCACAGATACGCAGTATTTT.

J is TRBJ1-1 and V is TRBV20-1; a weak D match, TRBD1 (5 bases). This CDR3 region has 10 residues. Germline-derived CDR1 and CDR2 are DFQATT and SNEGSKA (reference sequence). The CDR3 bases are TGCACCTTTCAGGGAACTGAAGCTTTCTTT. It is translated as CTFQGTEAFF.

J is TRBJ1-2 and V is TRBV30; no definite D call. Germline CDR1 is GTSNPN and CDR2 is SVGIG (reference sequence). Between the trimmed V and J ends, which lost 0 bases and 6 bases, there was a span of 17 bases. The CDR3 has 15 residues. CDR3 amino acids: CAWSVFLGSRDGYTF. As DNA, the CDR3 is TGTGCCTGGAGTGTTTTTCTGGGGTCCCGGGATGGCTACACCTTC.

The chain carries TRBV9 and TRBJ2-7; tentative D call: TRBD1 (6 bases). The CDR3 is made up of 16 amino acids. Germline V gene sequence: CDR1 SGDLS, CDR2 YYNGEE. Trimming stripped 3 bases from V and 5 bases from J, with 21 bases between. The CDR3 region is CASSERRQVRVDEQYF. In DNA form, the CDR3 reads TGTGCCAGCAGCGAGAGGAGACAGGTTAGAGTGGACGAGCAGTACTTC.

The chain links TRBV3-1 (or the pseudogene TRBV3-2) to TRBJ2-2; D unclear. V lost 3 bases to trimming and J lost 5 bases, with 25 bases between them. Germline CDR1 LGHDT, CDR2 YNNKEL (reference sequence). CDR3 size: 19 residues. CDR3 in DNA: TGTGCCAGCAGCCAGTATCTTATGCGGCTCCAAGATAGAACCGGGGAGCTGTTTTTT. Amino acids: CASSQYLMRLQDRTGELFF.

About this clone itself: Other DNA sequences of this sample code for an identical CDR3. The CDR3 nucleotides are TGTGCCAGCAGTGAACGGTGGGATCAGCCCCAGCATTTT. It specifies CASSERWDQPQHF. The V call is TRBV6-1, the J call TRBJ1-5; D is ambiguous. The CDR3 loop spans 13 amino acids. V was shortened by 2 bases and J by 5 bases, with 7 bases between the two germline ends. Germline V lookup: CDR1 MNHNS, CDR2 SASEGT.

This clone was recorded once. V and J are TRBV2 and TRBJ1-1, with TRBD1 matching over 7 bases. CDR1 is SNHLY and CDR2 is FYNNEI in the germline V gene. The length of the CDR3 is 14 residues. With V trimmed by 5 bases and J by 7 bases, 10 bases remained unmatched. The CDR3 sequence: CASSFDRANVEAFF. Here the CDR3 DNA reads TGTGCCAGCAGTTTCGACAGGGCTAATGTTGAAGCTTTCTTT.

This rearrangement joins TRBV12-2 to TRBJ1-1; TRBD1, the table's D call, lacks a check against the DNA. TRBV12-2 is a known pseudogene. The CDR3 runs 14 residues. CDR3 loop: CASRYRDNGTEAFF. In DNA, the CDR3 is TGTGCAAGTCGCTACCGGGACAACGGGACTGAAGCTTTCTTT.

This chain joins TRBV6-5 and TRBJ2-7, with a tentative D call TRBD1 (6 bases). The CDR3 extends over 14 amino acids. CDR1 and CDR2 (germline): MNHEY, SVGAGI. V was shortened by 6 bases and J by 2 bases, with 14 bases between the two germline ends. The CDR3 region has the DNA TGTGCCAGCAGCGGACAGCTAATAACCTACGAGCAGTACTTC. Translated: CASSGQLITYEQYF.

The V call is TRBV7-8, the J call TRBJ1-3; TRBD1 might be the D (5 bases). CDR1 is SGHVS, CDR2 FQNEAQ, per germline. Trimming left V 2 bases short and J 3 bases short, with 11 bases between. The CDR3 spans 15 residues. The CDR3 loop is CASSLLRGNGNTIYF. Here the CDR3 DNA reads TGTGCCAGCAGCTTATTGAGGGGCAATGGAAACACCATATATTTT.

The CDR3 coding sequence is TGTGCCAGCAGCTTGTCTAGCGGGCCTCAAAATGAGCAGTTCTTC. It is translated as CASSLSSGPQNEQFF. The chain carries TRBV7-2 and TRBJ2-1; 8 nucleotides align to TRBD2. Germline CDR1 is SGHTA and CDR2 is FQGNSA. The CDR3 is 15 residues long. J lost 7 bases, V lost 3 bases, and 8 bases had no gene match. The full variable domain, with the rest looked up from reference TRBV7-2 and TRBJ2-1, is GAGVSQSPSNKVTEKGKDVELRCDPISGHTALYWYRQSLGQGLEFLIYFQGNSAPDKSGLPSDRFSAERTGGSVSTLTIQRTQQEDSAVYLCASSLSSGPQNEQFFGPGTRLTVL.

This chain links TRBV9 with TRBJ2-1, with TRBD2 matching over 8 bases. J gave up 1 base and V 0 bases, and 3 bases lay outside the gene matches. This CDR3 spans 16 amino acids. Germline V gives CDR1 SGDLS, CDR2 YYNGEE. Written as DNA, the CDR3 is TGTGCCAGCAGCGTAGGGGTAGCGGGGTCCTACAATGAGCAGTTCTTC. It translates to CASSVGVAGSYNEQFF.

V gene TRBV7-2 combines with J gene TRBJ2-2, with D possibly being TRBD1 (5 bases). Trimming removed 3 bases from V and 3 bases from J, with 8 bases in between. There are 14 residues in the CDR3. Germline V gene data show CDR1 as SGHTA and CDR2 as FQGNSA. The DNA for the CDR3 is TGTGCCAGCAGCTTGTCCAGGGACACCGGGGAGCTGTTTTTT. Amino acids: CASSLSRDTGELFF.

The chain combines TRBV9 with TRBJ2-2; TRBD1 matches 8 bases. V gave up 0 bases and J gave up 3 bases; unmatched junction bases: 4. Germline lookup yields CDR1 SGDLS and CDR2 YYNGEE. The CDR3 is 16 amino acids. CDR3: CASSVAWTGYTGELFF. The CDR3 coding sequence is TGTGCCAGCAGCGTAGCTTGGACAGGGTACACCGGGGAGCTGTTTTTT.

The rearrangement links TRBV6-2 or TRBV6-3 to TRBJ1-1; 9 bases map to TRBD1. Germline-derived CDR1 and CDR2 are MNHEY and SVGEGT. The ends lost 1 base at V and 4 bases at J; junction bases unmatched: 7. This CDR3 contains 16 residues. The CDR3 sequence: CASSYWGTGTATEAFF. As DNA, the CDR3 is TGTGCCAGCAGTTACTGGGGGACAGGGACCGCCACTGAAGCTTTCTTT.

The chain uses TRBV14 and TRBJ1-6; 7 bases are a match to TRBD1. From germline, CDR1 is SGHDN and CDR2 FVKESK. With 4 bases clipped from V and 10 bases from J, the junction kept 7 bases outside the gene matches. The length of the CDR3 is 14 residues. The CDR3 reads CASSLRQGGSPLHF. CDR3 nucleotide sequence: TGTGCCAGCAGCCTTAGACAGGGTGGGTCACCCCTCCACTTT.

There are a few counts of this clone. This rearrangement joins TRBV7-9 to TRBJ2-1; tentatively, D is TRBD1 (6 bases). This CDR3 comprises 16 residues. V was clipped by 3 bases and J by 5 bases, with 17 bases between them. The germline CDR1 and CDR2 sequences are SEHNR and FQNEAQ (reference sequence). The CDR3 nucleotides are TGTGCCAGCAGCTTTCCCCTCCGGGACATCAACAATGAGCAGTTCTTC. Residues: CASSFPLRDINNEQFF.

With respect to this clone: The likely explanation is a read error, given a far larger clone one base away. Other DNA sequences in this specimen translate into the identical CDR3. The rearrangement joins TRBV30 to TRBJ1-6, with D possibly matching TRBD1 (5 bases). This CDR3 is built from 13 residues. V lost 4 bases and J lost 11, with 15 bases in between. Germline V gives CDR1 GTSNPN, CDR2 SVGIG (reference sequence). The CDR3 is CAWTGGVGTPLHF. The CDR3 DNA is TGTGCCTGGACGGGGGGGGTGGGGACACCCCTCCACTTT.

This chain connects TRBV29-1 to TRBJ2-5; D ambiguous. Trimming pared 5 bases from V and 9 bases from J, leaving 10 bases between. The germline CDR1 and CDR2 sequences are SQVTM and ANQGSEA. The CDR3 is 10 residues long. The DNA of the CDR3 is TGCAGCGTTTATGGCCAGGCCCAGTACTTC. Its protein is CSVYGQAQYF. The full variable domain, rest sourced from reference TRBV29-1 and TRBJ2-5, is SAVISQKPSRDICQRGTSLTIQCQVDSQVTMMFWYRQQPGQSLTLIATANQGSEATYESGFVIDKFPISRPNLTFSTLTVSNMSPEDSSIYLCSVYGQAQYFGPGTRLLVL.

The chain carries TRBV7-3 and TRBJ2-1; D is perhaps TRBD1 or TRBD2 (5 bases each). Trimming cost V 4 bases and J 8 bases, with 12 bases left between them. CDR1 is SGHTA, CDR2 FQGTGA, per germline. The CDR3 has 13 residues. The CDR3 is CASSSGPQDEQFF. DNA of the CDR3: TGTGCCAGCAGCTCGGGACCCCAGGATGAGCAGTTCTTC.

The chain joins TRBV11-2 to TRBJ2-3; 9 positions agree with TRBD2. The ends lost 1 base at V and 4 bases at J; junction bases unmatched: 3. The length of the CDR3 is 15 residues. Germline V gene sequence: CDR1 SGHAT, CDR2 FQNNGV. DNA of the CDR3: TGTGCCAGCAGCTTAGGCGGGGGGGCCGCAGATACGCAGTATTTT. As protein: CASSLGGGAADTQYF.

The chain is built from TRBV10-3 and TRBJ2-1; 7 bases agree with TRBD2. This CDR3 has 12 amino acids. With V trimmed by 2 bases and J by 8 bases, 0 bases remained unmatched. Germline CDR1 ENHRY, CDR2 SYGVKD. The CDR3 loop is CAISETSDEQFF. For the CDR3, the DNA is TGTGCCATCAGTGAGACTAGCGATGAGCAGTTCTTC.